What follows is one TCR beta chain and its context. The antigen is undetermined. This entry belongs to a study of fetal regulatory T cell absence and autoimmunity. The study, taken as a whole, reports: Compared with cord blood, pancreas showed oligoclonal TCR enrichment, some clones over 80-fold.

This CDR3 is 12 amino acids long. The V end was cut by 6 bases, the J end by 0 bases, with 5 bases between. In germline, CDR1 is ENHRY, CDR2 SYGVKD. Sequencing used immunoSEQ multiplex PCR; TCRdb keeps in-frame clones, though not all of them. The table has around 100,000 clones, 60% to 80% seen once. Sequenced sample: pancreas tissue. The receptor's source is a male donor with IPEX syndrome. The chain combines TRBV10-3 with TRBJ2-5; D is unresolved. The CDR3 DNA follows: TGTGCCATCAGACAGTACCAAGAGACCCAGTACTTC. Amino acid sequence: CAIRQYQETQYF.